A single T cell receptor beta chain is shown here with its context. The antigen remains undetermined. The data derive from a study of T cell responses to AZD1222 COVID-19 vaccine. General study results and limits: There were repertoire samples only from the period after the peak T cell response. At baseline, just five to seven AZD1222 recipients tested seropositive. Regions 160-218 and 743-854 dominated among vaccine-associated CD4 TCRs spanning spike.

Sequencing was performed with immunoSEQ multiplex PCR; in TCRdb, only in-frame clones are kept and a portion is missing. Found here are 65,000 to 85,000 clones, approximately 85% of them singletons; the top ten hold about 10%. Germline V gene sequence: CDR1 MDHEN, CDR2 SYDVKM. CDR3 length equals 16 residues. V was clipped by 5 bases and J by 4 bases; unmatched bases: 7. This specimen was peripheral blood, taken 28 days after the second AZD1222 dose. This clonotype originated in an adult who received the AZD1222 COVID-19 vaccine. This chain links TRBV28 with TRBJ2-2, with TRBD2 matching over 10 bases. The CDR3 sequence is CASSVFTSGVTGELFF. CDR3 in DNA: TGTGCCAGCAGTGTGTTCACTAGCGGGGTCACCGGGGAGCTGTTTTTT.